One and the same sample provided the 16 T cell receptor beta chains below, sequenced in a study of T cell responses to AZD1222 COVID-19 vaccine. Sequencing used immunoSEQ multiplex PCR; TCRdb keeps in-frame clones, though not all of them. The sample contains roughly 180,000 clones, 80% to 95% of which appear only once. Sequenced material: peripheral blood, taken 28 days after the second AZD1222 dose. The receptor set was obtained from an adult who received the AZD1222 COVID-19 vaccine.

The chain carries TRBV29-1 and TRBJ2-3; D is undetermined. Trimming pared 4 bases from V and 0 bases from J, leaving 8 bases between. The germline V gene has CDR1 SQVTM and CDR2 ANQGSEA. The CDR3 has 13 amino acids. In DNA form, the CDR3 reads TGCAGCGTTGGGATCGGTAGCACAGATACGCAGTATTTT. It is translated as CSVGIGSTDTQYF.

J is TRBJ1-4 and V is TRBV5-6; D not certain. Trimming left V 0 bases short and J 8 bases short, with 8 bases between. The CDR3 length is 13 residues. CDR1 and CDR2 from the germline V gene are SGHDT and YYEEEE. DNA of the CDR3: TGTGCCAGCAGCTTGGTTTCCGGGGAAAAACTGTTTTTT. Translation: CASSLVSGEKLFF.

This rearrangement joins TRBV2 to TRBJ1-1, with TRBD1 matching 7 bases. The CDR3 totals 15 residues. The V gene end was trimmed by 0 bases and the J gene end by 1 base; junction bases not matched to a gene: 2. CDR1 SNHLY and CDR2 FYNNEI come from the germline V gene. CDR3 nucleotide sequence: TGTGCCAGCAGTGAAGCTAGGGGGCCGAACACTGAAGCTTTCTTT. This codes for CASSEARGPNTEAFF.

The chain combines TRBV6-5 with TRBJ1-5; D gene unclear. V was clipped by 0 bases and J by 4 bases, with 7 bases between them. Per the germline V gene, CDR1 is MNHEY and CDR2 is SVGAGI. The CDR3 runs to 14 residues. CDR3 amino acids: CASSYSHRNQPQHF. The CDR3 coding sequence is TGTGCCAGCAGTTACTCCCACCGAAATCAGCCCCAGCATTTT.

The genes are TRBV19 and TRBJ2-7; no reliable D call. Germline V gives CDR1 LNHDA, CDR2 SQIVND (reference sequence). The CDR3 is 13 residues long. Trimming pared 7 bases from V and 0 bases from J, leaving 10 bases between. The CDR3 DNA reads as TGTGCCAGTACGGACCGAAACTCCTACGAGCAGTACTTC. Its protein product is CASTDRNSYEQYF.

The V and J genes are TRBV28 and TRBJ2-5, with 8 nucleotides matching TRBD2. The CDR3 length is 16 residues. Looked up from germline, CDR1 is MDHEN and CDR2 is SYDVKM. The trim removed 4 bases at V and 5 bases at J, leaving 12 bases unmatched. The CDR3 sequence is CASSSATAGDGETQYF. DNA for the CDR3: TGTGCCAGCAGTTCGGCCACAGCGGGAGACGGGGAGACCCAGTACTTC.

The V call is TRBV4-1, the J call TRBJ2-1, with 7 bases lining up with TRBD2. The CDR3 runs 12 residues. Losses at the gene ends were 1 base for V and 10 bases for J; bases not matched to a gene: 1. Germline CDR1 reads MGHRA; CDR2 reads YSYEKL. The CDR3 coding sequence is TGCGCCAGCAGCCAAGCGGGGGGAGAGCAGTTCTTC. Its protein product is CASSQAGGEQFF.

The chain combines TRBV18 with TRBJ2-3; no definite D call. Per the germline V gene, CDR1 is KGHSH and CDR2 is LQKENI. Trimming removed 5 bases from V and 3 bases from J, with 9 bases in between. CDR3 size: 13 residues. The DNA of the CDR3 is TGTGCCAGCTCATACTCTGAGACAGATACGCAGTATTTT. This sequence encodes CASSYSETDTQYF.

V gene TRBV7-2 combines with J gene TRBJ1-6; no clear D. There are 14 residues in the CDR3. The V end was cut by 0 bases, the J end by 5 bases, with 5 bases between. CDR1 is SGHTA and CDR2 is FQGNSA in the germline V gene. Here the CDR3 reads CASSLAGNNSPLHF. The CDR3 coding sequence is TGTGCCAGCAGCTTAGCGGGGAATAATTCACCCCTCCACTTT.

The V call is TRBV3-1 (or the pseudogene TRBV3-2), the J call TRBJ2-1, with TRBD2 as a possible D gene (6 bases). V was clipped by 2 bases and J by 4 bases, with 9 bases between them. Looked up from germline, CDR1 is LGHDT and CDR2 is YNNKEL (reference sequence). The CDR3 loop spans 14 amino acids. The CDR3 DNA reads TGTGCCAGCAGCCAACTAGCGTCGTACAATGAGCAGTTCTTC. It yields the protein CASSQLASYNEQFF.

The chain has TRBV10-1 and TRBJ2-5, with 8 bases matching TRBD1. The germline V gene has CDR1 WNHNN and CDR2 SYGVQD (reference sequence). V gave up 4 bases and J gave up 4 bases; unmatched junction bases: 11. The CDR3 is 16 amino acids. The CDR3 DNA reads TGCGCCAGCAGTGGAGTCAGGGGGCTATATTCAGAGACCCAGTACTTC. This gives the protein CASSGVRGLYSETQYF.

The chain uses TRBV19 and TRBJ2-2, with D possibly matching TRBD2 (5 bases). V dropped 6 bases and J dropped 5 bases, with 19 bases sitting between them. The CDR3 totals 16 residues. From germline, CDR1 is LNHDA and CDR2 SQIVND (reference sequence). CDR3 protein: CASRPRGGRETGELFF. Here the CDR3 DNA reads TGTGCCAGTAGGCCTCGAGGAGGAAGGGAAACCGGGGAGCTGTTTTTT.

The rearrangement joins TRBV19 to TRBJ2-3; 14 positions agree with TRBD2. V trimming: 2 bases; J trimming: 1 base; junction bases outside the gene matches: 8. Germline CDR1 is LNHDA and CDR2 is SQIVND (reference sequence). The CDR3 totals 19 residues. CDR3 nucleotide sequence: TGTGCCAGTAGTATAACGGGCGGGACTAGCGGGGGAGGCACAGATACGCAGTATTTT. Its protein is CASSITGGTSGGGTDTQYF.

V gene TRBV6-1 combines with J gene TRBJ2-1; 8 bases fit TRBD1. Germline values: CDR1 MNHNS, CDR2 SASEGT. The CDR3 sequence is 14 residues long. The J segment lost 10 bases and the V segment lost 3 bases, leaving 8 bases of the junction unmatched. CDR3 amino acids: CASSELFGQGEQFF. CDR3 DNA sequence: TGTGCCAGCAGTGAGCTTTTCGGACAGGGAGAGCAGTTCTTC.

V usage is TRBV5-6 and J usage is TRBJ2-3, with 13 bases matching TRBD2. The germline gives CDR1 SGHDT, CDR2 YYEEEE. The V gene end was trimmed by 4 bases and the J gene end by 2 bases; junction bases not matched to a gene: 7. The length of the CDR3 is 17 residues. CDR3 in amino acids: CASSPTSGGGVTDTQYF. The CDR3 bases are TGTGCCAGCAGCCCAACTAGCGGGGGGGGTGTCACAGATACGCAGTATTTT.

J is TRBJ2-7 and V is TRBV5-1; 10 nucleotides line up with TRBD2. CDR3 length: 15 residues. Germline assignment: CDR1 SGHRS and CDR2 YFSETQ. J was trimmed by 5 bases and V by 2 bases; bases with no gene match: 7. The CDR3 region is CASSLTGTSENEQYF. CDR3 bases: TGCGCCAGCAGCTTAACCGGGACTAGCGAAAACGAGCAGTACTTC.